This TCR beta chain was captured by sequencing in a study of CD8 T cells in Susac syndrome. Random hexamers were used to reverse transcribe about 0.5 to 1 ug of RNA. TCR beta CDR3 was amplified by immunoSEQ covering 54 Vbeta and 13 Jbeta. Each CDR3 protein is one row after TCRdb ran MiXCR on the immunoSEQ multiplex PCR reads. The data contain fewer than 200,000 distinct CDR3 sequences, 90% to 95% of them singletons. This TCR derives from a human donor in good health. The sample consisted of CD4+ T cells from PBMCs.

The CDR3 loop is CASSLGVLDGTEAFF. In DNA form, the CDR3 reads TGTGCCAGCAGCTTAGGGGTTTTGGACGGCACTGAAGCTTTCTTT. The chain is built from TRBV7-9 and TRBJ1-1; D remains ambiguous. The CDR3 consists of 15 residues. CDR1 is SEHNR, CDR2 FQNEAQ, per germline (reference sequence). V gave up 1 base and J gave up 4 bases, with 13 bases separating them. The variable domain in full, with the rest retrieved from reference TRBV7-9 and TRBJ1-1, is DTGVSQNPRHKITKRGQNVTFRCDPISEHNRLYWYRQTLGQGPEFLTYFQNEAQLEKSRLLSDRFSAERPKGSFSTLEIQRTEQGDSAMYLCASSLGVLDGTEAFFGQGTRLTVV.